This note documents a single TCR beta chain sequence. This same CDR3 is encoded by further DNA sequences in the sample. The germline V gene has CDR1 SGDLS and CDR2 YYNGEE. The ends were cut back, 0 bases at V and 0 bases at J, with 6 bases in the middle. The CDR3 runs 15 residues. The record originates from a study of shared clonotypes between healthy human individuals. Assay used: immunoSEQ multiplex PCR; TCRdb lists only in-frame clones, some missing. The sample shows millions of clones, 90% to 95% of them seen only once. What was sequenced was naive CD4+ T cells sorted from blood. The subset is: CD45RA+ positively selected. This sequence joins TRBV9 and TRBJ1-4; D ambiguous. The source of this sequence is a man younger than 35 in good health. CDR3 sequence: CASSVAGSTNEKLFF. The CDR3 bases are TGTGCCAGCAGCGTAGCAGGTTCAACTAATGAAAAACTGTTTTTT.